Listed below are T cell receptor beta chains from one sample, sequenced in a study of vaccination effects on CD4 cells after COVID-19. The assay was immunoSEQ multiplex PCR, and TCRdb's table has in-frame clones only and misses some. Found here are 15,000 or so clones, 78% of them singletons; the top ten hold roughly 26%. These TCRs are of unknown antigen specificity. Sequenced material: CD4+ T cells from PBMCs cultured with HCoV-NL63 spike peptides, taken after COVID-19 vaccination. The receptors here all came from a human donor who had a prior SARS-CoV-2 infection. The CDR3 runs from the conserved cysteine through the conserved F or W. The D gene is left open where the match is weak. Rows may omit the clone size; those that give it use once, few, many or a size class.

D gene: TRBD2; J gene: TRBJ2-3; V gene: TRBV11-3; clone size: -; CDR3 protein: CASSLVGLAGPQDTQYF; CDR3 DNA: TGTGCCAGCAGCTTAGTGGGTCTAGCGGGACCTCAGGATACGCAGTATTTT
D gene: TRBD2; J gene: TRBJ2-3; V gene: TRBV10-3; clone size: -; CDR3 protein: CAIRTSGSSTDTQYF; CDR3 DNA: TGTGCCATCAGGACTAGCGGATCTAGCACAGATACGCAGTATTTT
D gene: -; J gene: TRBJ1-1; V gene: TRBV18; clone size: -; CDR3 protein: CASSPGHLNTEAFF; CDR3 DNA: TGTGCCAGCTCACCGGGACATCTGAACACTGAAGCTTTCTTT
D gene: TRBD2; J gene: TRBJ2-5; V gene: TRBV27; clone size: -; CDR3 protein: CASQLAPGGTQYF; CDR3 DNA: TGTGCCAGCCAACTAGCGCCCGGAGGGACCCAGTACTTC
D gene: -; J gene: TRBJ2-3; V gene: TRBV10-3; clone size: -; CDR3 protein: CAISGQGGTDTQYF; CDR3 DNA: TGTGCCATCAGTGGGCAGGGTGGCACAGATACGCAGTATTTT
D gene: -; J gene: TRBJ2-5; V gene: TRBV25-1; clone size: -; CDR3 protein: CASKPDYGQETQYF; CDR3 DNA: TGTGCCAGCAAGCCCGACTATGGTCAAGAGACCCAGTACTTC
D gene: -; J gene: TRBJ2-1; V gene: TRBV19; clone size: few; CDR3 protein: CASSMLGSSYNEQFF; CDR3 DNA: TGTGCCAGTAGTATGCTGGGCAGCTCCTACAATGAGCAGTTCTTC
D gene: -; J gene: TRBJ2-1; V gene: TRBV5-6; clone size: -; CDR3 protein: CASSLVASRSHEQFF; CDR3 DNA: TGTGCCAGCAGCTTGGTTGCTTCGCGGTCTCACGAGCAGTTCTTC
D gene: -; J gene: TRBJ2-2; V gene: TRBV3-1/TRBV3-2; clone size: -; CDR3 protein: CASSQDLRFGGTGELFF; CDR3 DNA: TGTGCCAGCAGCCAAGATCTCAGGTTCGGGGGCACCGGGGAGCTGTTTTTT
D gene: TRBD1; J gene: TRBJ1-1; V gene: TRBV5-5; clone size: -; CDR3 protein: CASSPRQGLTEAFF; CDR3 DNA: TGTGCCAGCAGCCCTAGACAGGGGCTAACTGAAGCTTTCTTT
D gene: -; J gene: TRBJ2-1; V gene: TRBV24-1; clone size: -; CDR3 protein: CATSDLGADSYNEQFF; CDR3 DNA: TGTGCCACCAGTGATTTGGGTGCGGACTCCTACAATGAGCAGTTCTTC
D gene: -; J gene: TRBJ2-5; V gene: TRBV2; clone size: -; CDR3 protein: CASIQAAGDPETQYF; CDR3 DNA: TGTGCCAGCATACAGGCGGCAGGGGATCCCGAGACCCAGTACTTC
D gene: TRBD2; J gene: TRBJ2-7; V gene: TRBV4-3; clone size: -; CDR3 protein: CASSQEQEREGSYEQYF; CDR3 DNA: TGCGCCAGCAGCCAAGAGCAGGAGCGGGAGGGCTCCTACGAGCAGTACTTC
D gene: -; J gene: TRBJ1-6; V gene: TRBV2; clone size: -; CDR3 protein: CASSLQGRSPLHF; CDR3 DNA: TGTGCCAGCAGCCTTCAAGGGAGGTCACCCCTCCACTTT
D gene: TRBD2; J gene: TRBJ2-1; V gene: TRBV23-1; clone size: -; CDR3 protein: CASSEGLADYNEQFF; CDR3 DNA: TGCGCCAGCAGCGAGGGACTAGCGGACTACAATGAGCAGTTCTTC
D gene: -; J gene: TRBJ1-4; V gene: TRBV3-1/TRBV3-2; clone size: few; CDR3 protein: CASSQGGTGLFF; CDR3 DNA: TGTGCCAGCAGCCAAGGCGGGACGGGACTGTTTTTT
D gene: -; J gene: TRBJ2-3; V gene: TRBV7-9; clone size: -; CDR3 protein: CASSLTESTDTQYF; CDR3 DNA: TGTGCCAGCAGCTTGACGGAAAGCACAGATACGCAGTATTTT
D gene: TRBD2; J gene: TRBJ2-7; V gene: TRBV19; clone size: -; CDR3 protein: CASKTTSGKDYEQYF; CDR3 DNA: TGTGCCAGTAAGACTACTAGCGGGAAGGATTACGAGCAGTACTTC
D gene: TRBD1; J gene: TRBJ1-2; V gene: TRBV6-2/TRBV6-3; clone size: -; CDR3 protein: CASSYSARADRGYGYTF; CDR3 DNA: TGTGCCAGCAGTTACTCGGCCAGAGCGGACAGGGGCTATGGCTACACCTTC
D gene: -; J gene: TRBJ2-1; V gene: TRBV13; clone size: -; CDR3 protein: CASSLMAPISNEQFF; CDR3 DNA: TGTGCCAGCAGTCTAATGGCCCCAATCAGCAATGAGCAGTTCTTC
D gene: -; J gene: TRBJ2-5; V gene: TRBV12-2; clone size: -; CDR3 protein: CAPKRGGLDKAPEETQYF; CDR3 DNA: TGTGCACCGAAGAGGGGGGGCCTAGACAAGGCCCCCGAGGAGACCCAGTACTTC
D gene: -; J gene: TRBJ1-1; V gene: TRBV12-5; clone size: -; CDR3 protein: CASGRDSGAEAFF; CDR3 DNA: TGTGCTAGTGGCCGAGATTCTGGGGCTGAAGCTTTCTTT
D gene: -; J gene: TRBJ2-5; V gene: TRBV4-2; clone size: -; CDR3 protein: CASSQKETQYF; CDR3 DNA: TGTGCCAGCAGCCAAAAGGAGACCCAGTACTTC
D gene: TRBD1; J gene: TRBJ1-2; V gene: TRBV19; clone size: -; CDR3 protein: CASSLDRVVGYTF; CDR3 DNA: TGTGCCAGTAGTCTAGACAGGGTTGTAGGCTACACCTTC
D gene: -; J gene: TRBJ2-5; V gene: TRBV5-1; clone size: -; CDR3 protein: CASSSQETQYF; CDR3 DNA: TGCGCCAGCAGCTCGCAAGAGACCCAGTACTTC
D gene: -; J gene: TRBJ2-5; V gene: TRBV5-1; clone size: -; CDR3 protein: CASSLSGRQETQYF; CDR3 DNA: TGCGCCAGCAGCTTGTCGGGTAGGCAAGAGACCCAGTACTTC
D gene: -; J gene: TRBJ1-1; V gene: TRBV7-8; clone size: -; CDR3 protein: CASSLVYGNTEAFF; CDR3 DNA: TGTGCCAGCAGCTTAGTGTATGGGAACACTGAAGCTTTCTTT